A single sample gave rise to the 27 T cell receptor beta chains below, sequenced in a study of T cell responses to AZD1222 COVID-19 vaccine. TCRdb's copy holds only in-frame clones and misses some; the assay was immunoSEQ multiplex PCR. The profile covers about 55,000 clones, with approximately 80% appearing a single time and roughly 4.9% taken by the ten largest. Specimen: peripheral blood, collected 28 days after the second AZD1222 dose. Receptors were obtained from an adult who received the AZD1222 COVID-19 vaccine.

This CDR3 reads CASSFADSEGELFF. The DNA of the CDR3 is TGCGCCAGCAGCTTTGCTGACTCGGAGGGGGAGCTGTTTTTT. The rearrangement uses TRBV5-1 and TRBJ2-2; D gene uncertain. Trimming stripped 2 bases from V and 8 bases from J, with 13 bases between. Germline CDR1 SGHRS, CDR2 YFSETQ. This CDR3 has 14 amino acids.

CDR3 sequence reads: CASSVWAEAFF. The CDR3 DNA reads as TGTGCCAGCAGTGTGTGGGCTGAAGCTTTCTTT. The V gene is TRBV28, the J gene TRBJ1-1, with no clear D. The CDR3 runs to 11 residues. Trimming shortened V by 5 bases and J by 6 bases, and 7 bases separated the two germline ends. In germline, CDR1 is MDHEN, CDR2 SYDVKM.

The CDR3 protein is CASQRRGGYYEQYV. The CDR3 DNA is TGTGCCAGTCAGCGGCGGGGGGGATACTACGAGCAGTACGTC. The rearrangement links TRBV6-5 to TRBJ2-7; 9 bases are shared with TRBD2. V shed 9 bases and J 3 bases; nucleotides not matched to a gene: 9. The CDR3 has 14 amino acids. CDR1 and CDR2 from the germline V gene are MNHEY and SVGAGI.

This chain connects TRBV7-2 to TRBJ1-1; D gene unclear. Deletions cut 5 bases from V and 1 base from J, with 14 bases between. CDR1 is SGHTA, CDR2 FQGNSA, per germline. This CDR3 spans 15 amino acids. The CDR3 sequence is CASSLGGQRNTEAFF. The CDR3 region has the DNA TGTGCCAGCAGCCTAGGAGGTCAGCGGAACACTGAAGCTTTCTTT. The variable domain in full, with the rest retrieved from reference TRBV7-2 and TRBJ1-1, is GAGVSQSPSNKVTEKGKDVELRCDPISGHTALYWYRQSLGQGLEFLIYFQGNSAPDKSGLPSDRFSAERTGGSVSTLTIQRTQQEDSAVYLCASSLGGQRNTEAFFGQGTRLTVV.

The chain couples TRBV5-4 to TRBJ2-1; no definite D call. From germline, CDR1 is SGHNT and CDR2 YYREEE (reference sequence). Deletions cut 1 base from V and 5 bases from J, with 7 bases between. The CDR3 runs to 13 residues. CDR3 nucleotide sequence: TGTGCCAGCAGCTTGACAGACGACAATGAGCAGTTCTTC. It specifies CASSLTDDNEQFF.

The chain is built from TRBV18 and TRBJ1-3, with 8 bases identical to TRBD1. Germline trimming cut 3 bases from V and 5 bases from J; bases unmatched to any gene: 3. The CDR3 length is 14 residues. CDR1 is KGHSH and CDR2 is LQKENI in the germline V gene. CDR3 residues: CASSPTGDRNTIYF. CDR3 DNA sequence: TGTGCCAGCTCACCGACAGGGGATAGAAACACCATATATTTT.

The V gene is TRBV6-1, the J gene TRBJ1-5; tentative D call: TRBD1 (5 bases). The CDR3 is 17 residues long. Deletions cut 3 bases from V and 2 bases from J, with 17 bases between. The germline gives CDR1 MNHNS, CDR2 SASEGT. CDR3 in DNA: TGTGCCAGCAGTGAGGAGACGGGACGAGGGGGCAATCAGCCCCAGCATTTT. Its translation is CASSEETGRGGNQPQHF.

The V gene is TRBV30, the J gene TRBJ2-1; the D gene is possibly TRBD1 (5 bases). Germline V gives CDR1 GTSNPN, CDR2 SVGIG (reference sequence). Trimming left V 0 bases short and J 3 bases short, with 9 bases between. The CDR3 runs to 14 residues. The CDR3 region has the DNA TGTGCCTGGAGTGTGGGGCAGAGCTACAATGAGCAGTTCTTC. Protein product: CAWSVGQSYNEQFF.

The chain joins TRBV15 to TRBJ2-1; 12 bases are shared with TRBD2. This CDR3 contains 17 residues. CDR1 LNHNV and CDR2 YYDKDF come from the germline V gene (reference sequence). The junction had 3 bases not matched to a gene; V was cut back by 0 bases and J by 3 bases. CDR3 in DNA: TGTGCCACCAGCAGAGATAGGACTAGCGGGGACTACAATGAGCAGTTCTTC. Its protein product is CATSRDRTSGDYNEQFF.

The chain has TRBV7-6 and TRBJ2-3, with 9 nucleotides matching TRBD2. The length of the CDR3 is 15 residues. V gave up 3 bases and J gave up 2 bases; unmatched junction bases: 3. Germline lookup yields CDR1 SGHVS and CDR2 FNYEAQ. CDR3 nucleotides: TGTGCCAGCAGCTTCAGCGGGGGGTACACAGATACGCAGTATTTT. It yields the protein CASSFSGGYTDTQYF. The whole variable domain, filled in from reference TRBV7-6 and TRBJ2-3, reads GAGVSQSPRYKVTKRGQDVALRCDPISGHVSLYWYRQALGQGPEFLTYFNYEAQQDKSGLPNDRFSAERPEGSISTLTIQRTEQRDSAMYRCASSFSGGYTDTQYFGPGTRLTVL.

V usage is TRBV27 and J usage is TRBJ1-5, with 10 positions matching TRBD1. Germline V gene sequence: CDR1 MNHEY, CDR2 SMNVEV (reference sequence). The CDR3 extends over 15 amino acids. V was pared by 8 bases and J by 6 bases, with 10 bases of the junction left unmatched. The CDR3 protein is CASYTDRGLSQPQHF. CDR3 DNA sequence: TGTGCCAGCTATACCGACAGGGGGCTGAGTCAGCCCCAGCATTTT.

V gene TRBV21-1 combines with J gene TRBJ2-6; TRBD2 is the table's D call, not checked against the DNA. TRBV21-1 constitutes a pseudogene. The CDR3 is 17 residues long. The CDR3 region is CASSKGTEVSGANVLTF. The CDR3 DNA reads TGTGCCAGCAGCAAAGGAACCGAGGTCTCTGGGGCCAACGTCCTGACTTTC.

This chain joins TRBV5-4 and TRBJ2-1, with D hard to call. Germline V CDR1 and CDR2: SGHNT, YYREEE (reference sequence). Trimming cost V 3 bases and J 0 bases, with 10 bases left between them. The CDR3 length is 15 residues. CDR3: CASSYGASSYNEQFF. The CDR3, as DNA: TGTGCCAGCAGCTATGGAGCTAGCTCCTACAATGAGCAGTTCTTC.

The chain links TRBV12-3 or TRBV12-4 to TRBJ2-1, with D perhaps TRBD2 (6 bases). Trimming removed 5 bases from V and 9 bases from J, with 8 bases in between. The CDR3 loop spans 11 amino acids. CDR3 coding DNA: TGTGCCAGCAGTCAACTAGCTGAGCAGTTCTTC. It specifies CASSQLAEQFF.

The chain has TRBV18 and TRBJ1-1; D not certain. Germline V gene lookup returns CDR1 KGHSH and CDR2 LQKENI. The CDR3 is 14 amino acids. Trimming took off 4 bases at V and 0 bases at J, with 9 bases between the two ends. CDR3 bases: TGTGCCAGCTCACAAAGTAACATGAACACTGAAGCTTTCTTT. It yields the protein CASSQSNMNTEAFF.

This chain links TRBV5-1 with TRBJ2-7, with TRBD1 matching over 8 bases. V dropped 3 bases and J dropped 4; count of bases not matched to a gene: 3. The CDR3 consists of 13 residues. The germline gives CDR1 SGHRS, CDR2 YFSETQ. CDR3 residues: CASSSRQGYEQYF. The DNA for the CDR3 is TGCGCCAGCAGCTCCCGACAGGGGTACGAGCAGTACTTC.

The chain carries TRBV5-1 and TRBJ1-1, with D unresolved. This CDR3 region has 15 residues. V dropped 1 base and J dropped 4 bases, with 14 bases sitting between them. Germline V lookup: CDR1 SGHRS, CDR2 YFSETQ. The DNA for the CDR3 is TGCGCCAGCAGCTTGAGCCTGGGGATCGGCACTGAAGCTTTCTTT. It translates to CASSLSLGIGTEAFF.

V and J are TRBV30 and TRBJ1-6, with D possibly matching TRBD1 (5 bases). CDR3 size: 15 residues. Germline-derived CDR1 and CDR2 are GTSNPN and SVGIG (reference sequence). V was pared by 5 bases and J by 8 bases, with 19 bases between. Written as DNA, the CDR3 is TGTGCCTGGCACCGAACCGGGACTCAGTATTCACCCCTCCACTTT. Protein product: CAWHRTGTQYSPLHF.

The rearrangement links TRBV19 to TRBJ1-1; a weak D match, TRBD1 (5 bases). This CDR3 spans 13 amino acids. Germline V lookup: CDR1 LNHDA, CDR2 SQIVND (reference sequence). Trimming pared 2 bases from V and 3 bases from J, leaving 7 bases between. CDR3 protein: CASSISRDTEAFF. The CDR3 DNA is TGTGCCAGTAGTATATCCAGGGACACTGAAGCTTTCTTT.

This clone was counted between two and nine times. The V and J genes are TRBV7-6 and TRBJ1-1; weak D call: TRBD1 (6 bases). Trimming cost V 3 bases and J 4 bases, with 12 bases left between them. From germline, CDR1 is SGHVS and CDR2 FNYEAQ. The CDR3 has 14 residues. The CDR3 coding sequence is TGTGCCAGCAGCTTGCAGGGGCGCGGCACTGAAGCTTTCTTT. This gives the protein CASSLQGRGTEAFF.

The chain uses TRBV5-5 and TRBJ1-5; D remains unclear. The CDR3 spans 14 residues. Germline V gene sequence: CDR1 SGHKS, CDR2 YYEKEE (reference sequence). The V end was cut by 4 bases, the J end by 4 bases, with 12 bases between. CDR3 sequence: CASSPGLTNQPQHF. In DNA form, the CDR3 reads TGTGCCAGCAGCCCCGGACTGACAAATCAGCCCCAGCATTTT. Based on the CDR3 plus reference TRBV5-5 and TRBJ1-5, the full variable domain is DAGVTQSPTHLIKTRGQQVTLRCSPISGHKSVSWYQQVLGQGPQFIFQYYEKEERGRGNFPDRFSARQFPNYSSELNVNALLLGDSALYLCASSPGLTNQPQHFGDGTRLSIL.

The chain combines TRBV5-1 with TRBJ1-5, with D possibly TRBD1 on 6 matching bases. V lost 0 bases, J lost 5 bases, and 9 bases lay in between. The CDR3 has 14 residues. In germline, CDR1 is SGHRS, CDR2 YFSETQ. The DNA of the CDR3 is TGCGCCAGCAGCTTGGTAGGGGGAGATCAGCCCCAGCATTTT. Translated: CASSLVGGDQPQHF.

This chain joins TRBV19 and TRBJ1-5; perhaps TRBD1 as D (6 bases). The CDR3 is 16 residues long. The germline V gene has CDR1 LNHDA and CDR2 SQIVND (reference sequence). The V and J ends lost 4 bases and 7 bases respectively, with 20 bases between them. The CDR3 here is CASSKTRTDLDQPQHF. CDR3 DNA: TGTGCCAGTAGTAAAACACGGACAGATTTGGACCAGCCCCAGCATTTT.

The chain links TRBV5-6 to TRBJ1-2; D is ambiguous. The CDR3 sequence is 12 residues long. Germline V gene sequence: CDR1 SGHDT, CDR2 YYEEEE. Trimming took off 4 bases at V and 4 bases at J, with 8 bases between the two ends. The CDR3 region has the DNA TGTGCCAGCAGCCCTCGGCTCTATGGCTACACCTTC. It specifies CASSPRLYGYTF.

CDR3 region: CSAPAVAGENEQFF. The CDR3 DNA follows: TGCAGCGCCCCGGCGGTAGCGGGAGAGAATGAGCAGTTCTTC. V usage is TRBV29-1 and J usage is TRBJ2-1; TRBD2 aligns across 9 bases. The germline gives CDR1 SQVTM, CDR2 ANQGSEA. The CDR3 totals 14 residues. V gave up 7 bases and J gave up 7 bases; unmatched junction bases: 11.

In its sample, this clone was seen a few times. The V gene is TRBV28, the J gene TRBJ1-4, with a possible D match to TRBD1 (5 bases). Per germline, CDR1 MDHEN and CDR2 SYDVKM. V was clipped by 3 bases and J by 7 bases, with 18 bases between them. The CDR3 runs 16 residues. CDR3 sequence reads: CASSFGGVGRSEKLFF. Here the CDR3 DNA reads TGTGCCAGCAGTTTCGGGGGGGTTGGGCGATCTGAAAAACTGTTTTTT.

The V call is TRBV7-9, the J call TRBJ1-5; no reliable D call. CDR1 is SEHNR, CDR2 FQNEAQ, per germline (reference sequence). Trimming stripped 6 bases from V and 1 base from J, with 10 bases between. This CDR3 has 14 amino acids. In DNA, the CDR3 is TGTGCCAGCAGTTCGGATGTCAGCAATCAGCCCCAGCATTTT. Amino acid sequence: CASSSDVSNQPQHF.